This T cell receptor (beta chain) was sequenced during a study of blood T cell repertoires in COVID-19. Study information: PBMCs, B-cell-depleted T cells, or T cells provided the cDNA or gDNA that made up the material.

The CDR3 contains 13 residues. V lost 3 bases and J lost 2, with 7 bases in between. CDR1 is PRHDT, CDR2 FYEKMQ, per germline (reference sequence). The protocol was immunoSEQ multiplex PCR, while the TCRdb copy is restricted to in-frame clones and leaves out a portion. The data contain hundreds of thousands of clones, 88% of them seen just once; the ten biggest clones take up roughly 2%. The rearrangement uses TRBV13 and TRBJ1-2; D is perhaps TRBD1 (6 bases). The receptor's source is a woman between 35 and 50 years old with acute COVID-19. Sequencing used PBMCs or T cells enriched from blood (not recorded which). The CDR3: CASSFQGNYGYTF. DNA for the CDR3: TGTGCCAGCAGCTTTCAGGGGAACTATGGCTACACCTTC.